This T cell receptor beta chain was identified in a study of cytomegalovirus exposure and HLA in healthy donors. Study-wide results and limits: Some TCR beta chains (roughly 150 of them) were listed as cytomegalovirus-associated. About 90% or about 30% of the time was how often most TCR beta V segments were productive, according to an earlier analysis.

This CDR3 region has 12 residues. The V and J ends lost 0 bases and 6 bases, in that order; junction bases with no gene match: 1. CDR1 and CDR2 (germline): SQVTM, ANQGSEA. Notes on this clone: Its matching antigen is unknown.

The PCR ran on 60 Vbeta and 13 Jbeta primers. Sequencing was performed with immunoSEQ multiplex PCR; in TCRdb, only in-frame clones are kept and a portion is missing. The profile shows some 150,000 clones, roughly three quarters of them singletons. The sample consisted of PBMCs. V is TRBV29-1 and J is TRBJ2-5, with 7 bases that match TRBD1. The source is a male donor in good health and CMV-seronegative. The CDR3 bases are TGCAGCGTTGAAGAACAGGGGAAGACCCAGTACTTC. It translates to CSVEEQGKTQYF.